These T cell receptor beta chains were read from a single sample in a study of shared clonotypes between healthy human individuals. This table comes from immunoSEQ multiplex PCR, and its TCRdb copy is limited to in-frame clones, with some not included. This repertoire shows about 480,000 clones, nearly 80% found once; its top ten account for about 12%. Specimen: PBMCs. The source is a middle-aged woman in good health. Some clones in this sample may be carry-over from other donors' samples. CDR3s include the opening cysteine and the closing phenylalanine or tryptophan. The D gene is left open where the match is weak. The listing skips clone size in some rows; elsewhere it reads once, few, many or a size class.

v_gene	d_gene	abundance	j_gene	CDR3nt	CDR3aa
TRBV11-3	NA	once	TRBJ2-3	TGTGCCAGCAGCTTCGGCAGGGGTGTAGATACGCAGTATTTT	CASSFGRGVDTQYF
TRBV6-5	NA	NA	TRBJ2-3	TGTGCCAGCAGTTCCCCGGAGGGGATGAAGCAGTATTTT	CASSSPEGMKQYF
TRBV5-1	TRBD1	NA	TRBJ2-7	TGCGCCAGCAGCCCGACAGGGGAGTACGAGCAGTACTTC	CASSPTGEYEQYF
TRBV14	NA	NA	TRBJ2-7	TGTGCCAGCAGCCAAGATCTCTCAGGGTTCGAGCAGTACTTC	CASSQDLSGFEQYF
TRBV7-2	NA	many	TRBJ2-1	TGTGCCAGCAGCTTGCCGAGACGCTCCTACAATGAGCAGTTCTTC	CASSLPRRSYNEQFF
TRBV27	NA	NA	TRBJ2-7	TGTGCCAGCAGTTCGCGGCGGACCTCCTACGAGCAGTACTTC	CASSSRRTSYEQYF
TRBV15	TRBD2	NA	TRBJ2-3	TGTGCCACCAGCAGAGACGCGGGAGGGTCATCGCGGGATACGCAGTATTTT	CATSRDAGGSSRDTQYF
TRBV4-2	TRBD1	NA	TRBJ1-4	TGTGCCAGCAGCCAAGACCCCACAGGGGGCTTTAATGAAAAACTGTTTTTT	CASSQDPTGGFNEKLFF
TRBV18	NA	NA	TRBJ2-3	TGTGCCAGCTCACCTAGCACAGATACGCAGTATTTT	CASSPSTDTQYF
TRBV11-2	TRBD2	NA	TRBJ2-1	TGTGCCAGCAGCTTGCGGGAGAGTCACAATGAGCAGTTCTTC	CASSLRESHNEQFF
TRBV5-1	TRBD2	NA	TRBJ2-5	TGCGCCAGCAGCCAAACACTAGCGGGAGTGGGGAAGGCCCAGTACTTC	CASSQTLAGVGKAQYF
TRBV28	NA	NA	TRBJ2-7	TGTGCCAGCAGTCCAGCAGCGTATCCTTACGAGCAGTACTTC	CASSPAAYPYEQYF
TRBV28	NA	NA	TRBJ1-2	TGTGCCAGCAGTTTGAGGGGCTATGGCTACACCTTC	CASSLRGYGYTF
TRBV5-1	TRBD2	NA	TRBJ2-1	TGCGCCAGCAGCTTGCCTAGCGGGAGCTACAATGAGCAGTTCTTC	CASSLPSGSYNEQFF
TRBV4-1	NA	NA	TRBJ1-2	TGCGCCAGCAGCCAGCCCCAAACAGGAAGCTACAACTATGGCTACACCTTC	CASSQPQTGSYNYGYTF
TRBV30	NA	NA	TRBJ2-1	TGTGCCTGGAGTGAAGCCAATGAGCAGTTCTTC	CAWSEANEQFF
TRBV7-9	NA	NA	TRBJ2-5	TGTGCCAGCAGCTTAGTCTCGCGCCAAGAGACCCAGTACTTC	CASSLVSRQETQYF
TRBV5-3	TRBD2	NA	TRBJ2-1	TGTGCAGCGGGGCCGGTTTTCAATGAGCAGTTCTTC	CAAGPVFNEQFF
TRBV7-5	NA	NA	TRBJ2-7	TGTGTCAGAAGCTTAGCGGTAGGGGGCTACGAGCAGTACTTC	CVRSLAVGGYEQYF
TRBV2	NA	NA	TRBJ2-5	TGTGCCAGCAGTGTGGGCAGGGCACAAGAGACCCAGTACTTC	CASSVGRAQETQYF
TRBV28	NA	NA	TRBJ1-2	TGTGCCAGCAGTTTTGGGGGGAGACGAACGGGAGGCTACACCTTC	CASSFGGRRTGGYTF
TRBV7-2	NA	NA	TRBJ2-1	TGTGCCAGCAGCTCTAGCGTCTCCTACAATGAGCAGTTCTTC	CASSSSVSYNEQFF
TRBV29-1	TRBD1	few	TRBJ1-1	TGCAGCGTTACAGGGGGTCCCGCGGGGACTGAAGCTTTCTTT	CSVTGGPAGTEAFF
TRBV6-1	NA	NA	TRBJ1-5	TGTGCCAGCAGTGAAAATATCAACTGGGTTAATCAGCCCCAGCATTTT	CASSENINWVNQPQHF
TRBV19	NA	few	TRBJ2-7	TGTGCCAGTAGTATGTTCGGCAGCTCCTACGAGCAGTACTTC	CASSMFGSSYEQYF
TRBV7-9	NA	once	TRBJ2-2	TGTGCCAGCAGCTTAGTAGACGGGGAGCTGTTTTTT	CASSLVDGELFF
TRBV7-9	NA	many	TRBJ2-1	TGTGCCAGCAGCTCTTATAGTCTCGGTTACGTCTACAATGAGCAGTTCTTC	CASSSYSLGYVYNEQFF
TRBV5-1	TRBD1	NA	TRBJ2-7	TGCGCCAGCACCTTATATGGGACAGGGACCTCCTACGAGCAGTACTTC	CASTLYGTGTSYEQYF
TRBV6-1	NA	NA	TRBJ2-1	TGTGCCAGCAGGTCGACGGTCAGCTCCTACAATGAGCAGTTCTTC	CASRSTVSSYNEQFF
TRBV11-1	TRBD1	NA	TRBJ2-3	TGTGCCAGCAGCTTAGACTCAGGGGGTGGGGATACGCAGTATTTT	CASSLDSGGGDTQYF
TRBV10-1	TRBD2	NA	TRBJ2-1	TGCGCCAGCAGTGAGGCTAGCGGGAGCGGGGAGCAGTTCTTC	CASSEASGSGEQFF